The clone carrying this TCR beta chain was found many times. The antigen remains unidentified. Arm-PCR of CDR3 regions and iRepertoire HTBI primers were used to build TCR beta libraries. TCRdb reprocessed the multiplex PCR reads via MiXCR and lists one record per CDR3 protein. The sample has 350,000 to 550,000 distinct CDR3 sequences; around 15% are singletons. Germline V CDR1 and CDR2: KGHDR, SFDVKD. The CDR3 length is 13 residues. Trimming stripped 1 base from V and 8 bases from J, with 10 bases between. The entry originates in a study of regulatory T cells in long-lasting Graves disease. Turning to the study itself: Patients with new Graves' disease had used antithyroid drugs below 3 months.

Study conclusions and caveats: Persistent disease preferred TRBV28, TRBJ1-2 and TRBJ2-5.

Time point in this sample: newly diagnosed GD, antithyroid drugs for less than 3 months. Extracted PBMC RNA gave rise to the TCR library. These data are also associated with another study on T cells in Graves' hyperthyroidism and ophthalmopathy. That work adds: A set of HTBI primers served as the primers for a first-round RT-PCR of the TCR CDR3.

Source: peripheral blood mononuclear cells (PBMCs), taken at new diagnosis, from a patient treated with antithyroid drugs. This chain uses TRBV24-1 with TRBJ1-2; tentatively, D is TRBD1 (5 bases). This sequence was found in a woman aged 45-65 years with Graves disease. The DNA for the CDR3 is TGTGCCACCAGTGATTTTTCAGGGATCGGCTACACCTTC. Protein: CATSDFSGIGYTF.